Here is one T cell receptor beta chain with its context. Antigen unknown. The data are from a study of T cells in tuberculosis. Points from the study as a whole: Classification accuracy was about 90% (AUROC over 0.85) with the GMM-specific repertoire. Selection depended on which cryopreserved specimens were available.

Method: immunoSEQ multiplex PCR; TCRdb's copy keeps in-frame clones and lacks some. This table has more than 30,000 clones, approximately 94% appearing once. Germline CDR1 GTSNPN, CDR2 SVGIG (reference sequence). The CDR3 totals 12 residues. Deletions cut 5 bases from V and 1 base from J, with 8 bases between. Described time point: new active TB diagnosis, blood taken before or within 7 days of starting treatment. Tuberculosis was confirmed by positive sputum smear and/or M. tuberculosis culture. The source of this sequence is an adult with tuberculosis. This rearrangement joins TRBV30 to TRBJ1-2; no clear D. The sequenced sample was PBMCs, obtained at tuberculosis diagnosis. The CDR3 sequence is CAWGSINYGYTF. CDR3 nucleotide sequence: TGTGCCTGGGGCAGTATTAACTATGGCTACACCTTC. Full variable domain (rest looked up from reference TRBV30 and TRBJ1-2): SQTIHQWPATLVQPVGSPLSLECTVEGTSNPNLYWYRQAAGRGLQLLFYSVGIGQISSEVPQNLSASRPQDRQFILSSKKLLLSDSGFYLCAWGSINYGYTFGSGTRLTVV.